Listed below are T cell receptor beta chains from one sample, sequenced in a study of cytomegalovirus exposure and HLA in healthy donors. Only in-frame clones appear in the TCRdb table, and some are missing; sequencing was by immunoSEQ multiplex PCR. In the table there are around 100,000 clones, about 85% of which are singletons. Sample: PBMCs. These receptors were collected from a female donor in good health and CMV-seropositive. The CDR3 runs from the conserved cysteine through the conserved F or W. A D gene is named only where the DNA matches it firmly. Where a row states a size, it is once, few, many or the class of an expanded clone; other rows omit it.

cdr3_length j_call d_call v_call clone_size cdr3_nt cdr3_aa
17 TRBJ2-1 - TRBV5-1 - TGCGCCAGCAGCTTGGGTCCGGTGGGGAGCTCCTACAATGAGCAGTTCTTC CASSLGPVGSSYNEQFF
14 TRBJ2-7 - TRBV2 - TGTGCCAGCAGAAGGGACATCCAGTTGAACGAGCAGTACTTC CASRRDIQLNEQYF
16 TRBJ2-4 TRBD2 TRBV5-6 - TGTGCCAGCAGTTTGAGCGGGGTCCTAGCCAAAAACATTCAGTACTTC CASSLSGVLAKNIQYF
13 TRBJ1-4 - TRBV19 - TGTGCCACCTCCGCGGAGGTTGGAGAAAAACTGTTTTTT CATSAEVGEKLFF
19 TRBJ2-2 TRBD2 TRBV7-6 - TGTGCCAGCAGGCCCCCCGGACTAGCGGGGGTCCCGAACACCGGGGAGCTGTTTTTT CASRPPGLAGVPNTGELFF
15 TRBJ2-5 - TRBV12-5 - TGTGCTAGTGGTTTGCCAGGGGTCGGGCAAGAGACCCAGTACTTC CASGLPGVGQETQYF
18 TRBJ2-7 - TRBV7-2 - TGTGCCAGCAGCTTAGCCCTTGCGCTGGACACGAGCTCCTACGAGCAGTACTTC CASSLALALDTSSYEQYF
15 TRBJ1-5 TRBD1 TRBV2 - TGTGCCAGCAGTCCGCAGACAGGGGAGGGACAGCCCCAGCATTTT CASSPQTGEGQPQHF
15 TRBJ2-7 TRBD1 TRBV2 - TGTGCCAGCAGTGCGCCGGGACAGGGGTTCTACGAGCAGTACTTC CASSAPGQGFYEQYF
13 TRBJ1-5 - TRBV5-1 - TGCGCCAGCAGTCCTACAGGGTATCAGCCCCAGCATTTT CASSPTGYQPQHF
21 TRBJ2-7 TRBD2 TRBV23-1 once TGCGCCAGCAGTCAATCGTGTTTAGCCGGGACTAGCGGGCCGAGCTCCTACGAGCAGTACTTC CASSQSCLAGTSGPSSYEQYF
15 TRBJ1-1 - TRBV11-1 - TGTGCCAGCAGCTTAAGGAGGGGCTTGGGCACTGAAGCTTTCTTT CASSLRRGLGTEAFF
12 TRBJ2-7 TRBD1 TRBV13 - TGTGCCAGCAGCAGGGACAGCTACGAGCAGTACTTC CASSRDSYEQYF
14 TRBJ1-2 TRBD1 TRBV29-1 - TGCAGCGTTGGCGGGGCAGGGGGCGCGTATGGCTACCCCTTC CSVGGAGGAYGYPF
15 TRBJ2-1 TRBD2 TRBV5-1 - TGCGCCAGCAGCGCTACTAGCGTCCCCTACAATGAGCAGTTCTTC CASSATSVPYNEQFF
16 TRBJ1-1 TRBD1 TRBV30 - TGTGCCTGGAGTGTAAAATGGGGCAGGGGGCACACTGAAGCTTTCTTT CAWSVKWGRGHTEAFF
14 TRBJ1-1 - TRBV9 few TGTGCCAGCAGCGTAGGGGGCCCGAACACTGAAGCTTTCTTT CASSVGGPNTEAFF
16 TRBJ2-5 - TRBV7-9 - TGTGCCAGCAGCTTAGAGCGAGCAGGGGGGCGAGAGACCCAGTACTTC CASSLERAGGRETQYF
15 TRBJ2-2 TRBD1 TRBV6-5 - TGTGCCAGCAGTTACCGACAGGGGGCCTCCGGGGAGCTGTTTTTT CASSYRQGASGELFF
15 TRBJ2-7 TRBD1 TRBV4-1 - TGCGCCAGCAGCCATCGGGACAGGGGGCAATACGAGCAGTACTTC CASSHRDRGQYEQYF
13 TRBJ2-3 - TRBV14 few TGTGCCAGCAGTAACAGCCGCACAGATACGCAGTATTTT CASSNSRTDTQYF
15 TRBJ2-7 TRBD1 TRBV29-1 - TGCAGCGTTGACCGCCCCGGGACAGGGGGCGCGGAGCAGTACTTC CSVDRPGTGGAEQYF
12 TRBJ2-5 - TRBV2 - TGTGCCAGCAAAGCTCTCGGGGAGACCCAGTACTTC CASKALGETQYF
19 TRBJ2-1 TRBD1 TRBV2 once TGTGCCAGCAGTGATCTAGGTTCTCCGGACAGGGGCACCTACAATGAGCAGTTCTTC CASSDLGSPDRGTYNEQFF
15 TRBJ2-7 TRBD2 TRBV9 - TGTGCCAGCAGCGTTACTAGCGGGAGTTTCCACGAGCAGTACTTC CASSVTSGSFHEQYF
17 TRBJ2-5 TRBD2 TRBV11-2 - TGTGCCAGCAGCGACCGACTAGCGGGGGGGTACCAAGAGACCCAGTACTTC CASSDRLAGGYQETQYF
13 TRBJ1-1 - TRBV7-9 once TGTGCCAGCAGCTTAGACAGTCCGGGGGAAGCTTTCTTT CASSLDSPGEAFF
17 TRBJ2-3 - TRBV4-1 - TGCGCCAGCAGCCAAGTTGAAACTAGTCGCCCTACAGATACGCAGTATTTT CASSQVETSRPTDTQYF
15 TRBJ1-2 - TRBV5-1 once TGCGCCAGCAGCTTCATCCCTAGGGGGAATAATGGCTACACCTTC CASSFIPRGNNGYTF
13 TRBJ1-1 TRBD1 TRBV28 - TGTGCCAGCAGTGGACAGGGGATTGGTGAAGCTTTCTTT CASSGQGIGEAFF
18 TRBJ2-3 TRBD2 TRBV11-2 few TGTGCCAGCAGCCCCAATGGACTAGCAGCTAAGTACACAGATACGCAGTATTTT CASSPNGLAAKYTDTQYF
13 TRBJ2-7 - TRBV25-1 - TGTGCCAGCAGTGGCGTGGGGGGCTACGAGCAGTACTTC CASSGVGGYEQYF
15 TRBJ2-7 - TRBV27 - TGTGCCAGCAGTTCTCCCAGGCAGTTCTCCTACGAGCAGTACTTC CASSSPRQFSYEQYF
13 TRBJ2-1 TRBD2 TRBV27 - TGTGCCAGCAGTGGACTAGACCGTTATGAGCAGTTCTTC CASSGLDRYEQFF
14 TRBJ1-1 TRBD1 TRBV7-2 - TGTGCCAGCAGCAGAGGACAGGAGAGGACTGAAGCTTTCTTT CASSRGQERTEAFF
13 TRBJ2-7 TRBD1 TRBV30 - TGTGCCTGGAGTGCAACCCGGACAGGAGGGCAGTACTTC CAWSATRTGGQYF
15 TRBJ2-3 TRBD2 TRBV7-6 - TGTGCCAGCAGCTTAGTAGCGGGGGGCGCAGATACGCAGTATTTT CASSLVAGGADTQYF
14 TRBJ1-1 TRBD1 TRBV5-1 - TGCGCCAGCAGCTTGGCTCAGGGGGCCACTGAAGCTTTCTTT CASSLAQGATEAFF
14 TRBJ2-3 TRBD2 TRBV15 - TGTGCCACCAGCGGGGGACTAGCGATGAATACGCAGTATTTT CATSGGLAMNTQYF
12 TRBJ1-2 - TRBV2 - TGTGCCAGCAGGGGGGACTGGTTTGGCTACACCTTC CASRGDWFGYTF
13 TRBJ1-2 - TRBV25-1 - TGTGCCAGCAGTGATCCAGGGAACTATGGCTACACCTTC CASSDPGNYGYTF
18 TRBJ2-7 - TRBV27 - TGTGCCAGCAGTTTGGCCCGACCTCAGGGGCCAAACTCCTACGAGCAGTACTTC CASSLARPQGPNSYEQYF
17 TRBJ2-5 TRBD1 TRBV9 - TGTGCCAGCAGCGTAGACCCGCGGGCAGGGGGCGTAGAGACCCAGTACTTC CASSVDPRAGGVETQYF
16 TRBJ2-5 TRBD2 TRBV6-1 - TGTGCCAGCAGTGGTCTTAGCGGGGGGAACCAAGAGACCCAGTACTTC CASSGLSGGNQETQYF
17 TRBJ1-2 TRBD1 TRBV4-1 - TGCGCCAGCAGCCAAGCGCTAGTGGGACAGGGAAACTATGGCTACACCTTC CASSQALVGQGNYGYTF
14 TRBJ2-3 - TRBV15 - TGTGCCACCAGCTTACCGGGGAGCACAGATACGCAGTATTTT CATSLPGSTDTQYF
13 TRBJ2-7 - TRBV27 - TGTGCCAGCAGCGCCGGGACAACCTACGAGCAGTACTTC CASSAGTTYEQYF
16 TRBJ1-1 - TRBV6-5 - TGTGCCAGCAGTTATAGAGCAGGGTTGATGAACACTGAAGCTTTCTTT CASSYRAGLMNTEAFF
17 TRBJ2-1 TRBD2 TRBV11-2 once TGTGCCAGCAGCTTAGTAGGTGGCGGGGGGGCGACGAATGAGCAGTTCTTC CASSLVGGGGATNEQFF
14 TRBJ2-7 TRBD1 TRBV6-6 - TGTGCCAGCACAGGGACAGAGAGCTCCTACGAGCAGTACTTC CASTGTESSYEQYF
15 TRBJ1-1 - TRBV28 - TGTGCCAGCAGTTTGTTCCCGGGGATGAACACTGAAGCTTTCTTT CASSLFPGMNTEAFF
14 TRBJ1-2 - TRBV6-6 - TGTGCCAGCTACCCCGGGGGGATTCACTATGGCTACCCCTTC CASYPGGIHYGYPF
13 TRBJ1-1 - TRBV4-2 - TGTGCCAGCAGCCAAGATTGGAGGACCGAAGCTTTCTTT CASSQDWRTEAFF
14 TRBJ1-1 - TRBV19 - TGTGCCAGTACCGCGAGTTCGGGGAGGACTGAAGCTTTCTTT CASTASSGRTEAFF